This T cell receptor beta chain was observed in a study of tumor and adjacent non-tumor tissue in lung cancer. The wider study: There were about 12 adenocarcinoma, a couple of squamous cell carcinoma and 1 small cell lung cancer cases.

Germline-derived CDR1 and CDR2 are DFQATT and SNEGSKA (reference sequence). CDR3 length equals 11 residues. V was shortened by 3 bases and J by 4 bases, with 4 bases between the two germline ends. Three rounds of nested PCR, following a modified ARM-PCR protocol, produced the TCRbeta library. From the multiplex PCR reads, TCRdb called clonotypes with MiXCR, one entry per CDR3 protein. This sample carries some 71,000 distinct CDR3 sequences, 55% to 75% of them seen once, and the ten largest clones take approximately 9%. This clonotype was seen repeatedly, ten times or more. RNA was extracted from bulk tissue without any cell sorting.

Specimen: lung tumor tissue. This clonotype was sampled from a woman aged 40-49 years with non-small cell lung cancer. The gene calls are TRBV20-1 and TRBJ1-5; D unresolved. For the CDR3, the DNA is TGCAGTGCTAGCAGTAATCAGCCCCAGCATTTT. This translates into CSASSNQPQHF.